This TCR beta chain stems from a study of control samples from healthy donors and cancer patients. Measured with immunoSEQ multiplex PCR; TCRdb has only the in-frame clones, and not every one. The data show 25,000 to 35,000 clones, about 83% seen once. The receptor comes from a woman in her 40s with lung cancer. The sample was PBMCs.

DNA of the CDR3: TGTGCCAGCAGCCCCGAGAGGGGGGCGGCTAATGAAAAACTGTTTTTT. Encoded protein: CASSPERGAANEKLFF. This chain uses TRBV7-6 with TRBJ1-4; tentative D call: TRBD1 (6 bases). The CDR3 has 16 amino acids. Trimming left V 5 bases short and J 3 bases short, with 16 bases between. Per germline, CDR1 SGHVS and CDR2 FNYEAQ.